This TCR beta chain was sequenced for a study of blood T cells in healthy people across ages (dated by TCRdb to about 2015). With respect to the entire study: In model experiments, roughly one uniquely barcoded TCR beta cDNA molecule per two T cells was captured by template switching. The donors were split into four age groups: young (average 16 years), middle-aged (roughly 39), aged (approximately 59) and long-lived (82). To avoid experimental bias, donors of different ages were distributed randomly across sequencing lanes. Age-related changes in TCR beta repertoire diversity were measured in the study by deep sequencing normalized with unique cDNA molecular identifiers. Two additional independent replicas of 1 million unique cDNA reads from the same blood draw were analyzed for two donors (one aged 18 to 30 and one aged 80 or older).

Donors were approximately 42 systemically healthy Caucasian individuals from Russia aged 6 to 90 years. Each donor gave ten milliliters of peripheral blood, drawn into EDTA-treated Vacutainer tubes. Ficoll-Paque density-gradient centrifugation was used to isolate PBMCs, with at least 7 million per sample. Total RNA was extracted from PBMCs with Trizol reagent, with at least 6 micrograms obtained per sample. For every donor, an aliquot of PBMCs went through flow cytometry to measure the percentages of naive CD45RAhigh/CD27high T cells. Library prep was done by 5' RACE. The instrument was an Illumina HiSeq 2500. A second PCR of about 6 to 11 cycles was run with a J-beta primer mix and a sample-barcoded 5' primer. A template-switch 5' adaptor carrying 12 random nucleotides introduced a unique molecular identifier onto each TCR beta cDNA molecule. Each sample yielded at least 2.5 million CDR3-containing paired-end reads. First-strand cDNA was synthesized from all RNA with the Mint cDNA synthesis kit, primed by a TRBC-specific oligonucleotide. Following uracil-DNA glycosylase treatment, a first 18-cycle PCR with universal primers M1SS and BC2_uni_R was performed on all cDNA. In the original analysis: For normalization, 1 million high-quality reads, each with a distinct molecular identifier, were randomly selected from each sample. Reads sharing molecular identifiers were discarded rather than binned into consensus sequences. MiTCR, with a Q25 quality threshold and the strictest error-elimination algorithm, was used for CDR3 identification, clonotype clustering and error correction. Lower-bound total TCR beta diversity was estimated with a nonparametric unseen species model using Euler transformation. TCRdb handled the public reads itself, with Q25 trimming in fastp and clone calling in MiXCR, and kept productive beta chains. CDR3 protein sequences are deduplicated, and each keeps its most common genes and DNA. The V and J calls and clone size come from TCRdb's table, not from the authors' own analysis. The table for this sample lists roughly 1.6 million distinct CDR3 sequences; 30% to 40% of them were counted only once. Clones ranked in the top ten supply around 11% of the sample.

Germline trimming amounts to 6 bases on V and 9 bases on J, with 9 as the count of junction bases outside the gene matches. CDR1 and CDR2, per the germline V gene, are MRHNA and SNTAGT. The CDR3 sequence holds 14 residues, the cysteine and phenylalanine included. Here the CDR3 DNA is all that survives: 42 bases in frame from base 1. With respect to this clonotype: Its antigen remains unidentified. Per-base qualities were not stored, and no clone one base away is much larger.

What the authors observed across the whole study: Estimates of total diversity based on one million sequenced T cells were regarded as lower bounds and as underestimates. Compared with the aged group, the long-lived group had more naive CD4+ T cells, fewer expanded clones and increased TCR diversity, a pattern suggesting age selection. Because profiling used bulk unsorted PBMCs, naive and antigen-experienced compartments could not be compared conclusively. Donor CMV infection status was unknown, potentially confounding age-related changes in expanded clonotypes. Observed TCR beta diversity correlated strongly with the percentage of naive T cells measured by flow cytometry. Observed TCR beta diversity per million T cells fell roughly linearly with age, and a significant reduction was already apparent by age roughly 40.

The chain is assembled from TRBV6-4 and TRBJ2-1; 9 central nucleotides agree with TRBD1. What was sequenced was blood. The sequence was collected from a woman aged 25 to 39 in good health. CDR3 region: CASRQTGGRSEQFF. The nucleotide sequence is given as TGTGCCAGCAGGCAGACAGGGGGGCGAAGTGAGCAGTTCTTC.